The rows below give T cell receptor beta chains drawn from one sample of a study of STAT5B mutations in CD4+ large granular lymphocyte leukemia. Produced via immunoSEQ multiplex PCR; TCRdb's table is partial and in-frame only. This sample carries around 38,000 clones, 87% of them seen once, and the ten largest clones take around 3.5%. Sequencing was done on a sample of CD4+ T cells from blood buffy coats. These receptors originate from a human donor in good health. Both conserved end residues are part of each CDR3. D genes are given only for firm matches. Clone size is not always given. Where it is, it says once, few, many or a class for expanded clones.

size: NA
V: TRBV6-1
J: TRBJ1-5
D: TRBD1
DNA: TGTGCCAGCAGTCCCTCCGGGACAGTCAATCAGCCCCAGCATTTT
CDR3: CASSPSGTVNQPQHF

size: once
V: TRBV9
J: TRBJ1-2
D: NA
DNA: TGTGCCAGCAGCGGAATTATTAGTCCTGGCTACACCTTC
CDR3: CASSGIISPGYTF

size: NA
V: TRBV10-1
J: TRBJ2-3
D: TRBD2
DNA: TGCGCCAGCAGTGAGTCGGCGGCGGGAGTTGTTGCAGATACGCAGTATTTT
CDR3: CASSESAAGVVADTQYF

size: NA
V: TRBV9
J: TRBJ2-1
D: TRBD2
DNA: TGTGCCAGCAGCGTAGGTGGTAGCGGGGGGATCCATGAGCAGTTCTTC
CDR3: CASSVGGSGGIHEQFF

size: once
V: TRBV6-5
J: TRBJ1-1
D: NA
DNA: TGTGCCAGCAGTTACTCGAAGCAGAACACTGAAGCTTTCTTT
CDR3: CASSYSKQNTEAFF

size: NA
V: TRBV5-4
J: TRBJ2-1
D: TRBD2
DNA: TGTGCCAGCAGCCTACTCCTACTAGCGGGAGGCAACAATGAGCAGTTCTTC
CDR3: CASSLLLLAGGNNEQFF

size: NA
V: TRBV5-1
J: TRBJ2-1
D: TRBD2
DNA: TGCGCCAGCAGCTTGGGACTAGCAACCAATGAGCAGTTCTTC
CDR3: CASSLGLATNEQFF

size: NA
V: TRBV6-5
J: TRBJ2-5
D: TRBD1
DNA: TGTGCCAGCAGTTACTCTAGGACAGGGGGGGGAGAGACCCAGTACTTC
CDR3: CASSYSRTGGGETQYF

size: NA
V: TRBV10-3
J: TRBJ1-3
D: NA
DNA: TGTGCCATCAGTCCGGGGACCTCTGGAAACACCATATATTTT
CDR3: CAISPGTSGNTIYF

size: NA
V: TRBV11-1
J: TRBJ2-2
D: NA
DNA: TGTGCCAGCAGCGGAGAGGCCGGGGAGCTGTTTTTT
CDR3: CASSGEAGELFF

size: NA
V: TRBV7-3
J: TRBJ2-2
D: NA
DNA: TGTGCCAGCAGCTCTGGGGGAACCGGGGAGCTGTTTTTT
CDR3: CASSSGGTGELFF